This T cell receptor (beta chain) was sequenced for a study of regulatory T cells in long-lasting Graves disease. General observations from the study: Favored usage of TRBV28, TRBJ1-2 and TRBJ2-5 was recorded in persistent disease.

A few counts support this clonotype. What it recognizes is unknown. The CDR3 consists of 13 residues. The V gene's germline CDR1 is GTSNPN and CDR2 SVGIG (reference sequence). The V and J ends lost 4 bases and 6 bases, in that order; junction bases with no gene match: 6. Both iRepertoire HTBI primers and Arm-PCR of CDR3 regions were used to build the TCR beta libraries. TCRdb redid the calling of the multiplex PCR reads with MiXCR, one entry per CDR3 protein. The sample comprises roughly 360,000 distinct CDR3 sequences, 12% of which are singletons, and under 20% rests with the top ten. Time point: newly diagnosed GD, antithyroid drugs for less than 3 months. The TCR library used RNA extracted from PBMCs. These data also formed part of another study, on T cells in Graves' hyperthyroidism and ophthalmopathy. That source reports: First-round RT-PCR of the TCR CDR3 relied on the HTBI primer set. Patients with ophthalmopathy were separated from those with stable hyperthyroidism by a 13 V-J model.

The V and J genes are TRBV30 and TRBJ2-1; 7 nucleotides agree with TRBD2. Specimen: peripheral blood mononuclear cells (PBMCs), collected at new diagnosis, from a patient treated with antithyroid drugs. This receptor was identified in a woman under 30 with Graves disease. This CDR3 reads CAWTLAEPNEQFF. CDR3 nucleotides: TGTGCCTGGACCCTAGCGGAACCCAATGAGCAGTTCTTC.